The T cell receptor (beta chain) under discussion was sequenced for a study of shared clonotypes between healthy human individuals. This clone was counted once. The antigen is unknown. Trimming cost V 1 base and J 2 bases, with 5 bases left between them. The CDR3 runs to 13 residues. Germline CDR1 is LNHNV and CDR2 is YYDKDF (reference sequence). General observations from the study: Non-shared clonotypes had lower generation probabilities than clonotypes shared by all four sorted-subset donors. Sampling included only blood; tissue repertoires likely differ.

Data came from immunoSEQ multiplex PCR; TCRdb stores just in-frame clones and leaves some out. The sample contains 1.6 million or so clones, 98% of which appear only once. This receptor was identified in a man aged 25-45 years in good health. The sequenced sample consisted of naive CD4+ T cells sorted from blood. The subset here: CD45RA+ positively selected. J is TRBJ1-2 and V is TRBV15; D is unresolved. CDR3 sequence: CATSRGENYGYTF. The CDR3, as DNA: TGTGCCACCAGCAGAGGGGAGAACTATGGCTACACCTTC. Together with reference TRBV15 and TRBJ1-2, the CDR3 gives the full variable domain: DAMVIQNPRYQVTQFGKPVTLSCSQTLNHNVMYWYQQKSSQAPKLLFHYYDKDFNNEADTPDNFQSRRPNTSFCFLDIRSPGLGDTAMYLCATSRGENYGYTFGSGTRLTVV.